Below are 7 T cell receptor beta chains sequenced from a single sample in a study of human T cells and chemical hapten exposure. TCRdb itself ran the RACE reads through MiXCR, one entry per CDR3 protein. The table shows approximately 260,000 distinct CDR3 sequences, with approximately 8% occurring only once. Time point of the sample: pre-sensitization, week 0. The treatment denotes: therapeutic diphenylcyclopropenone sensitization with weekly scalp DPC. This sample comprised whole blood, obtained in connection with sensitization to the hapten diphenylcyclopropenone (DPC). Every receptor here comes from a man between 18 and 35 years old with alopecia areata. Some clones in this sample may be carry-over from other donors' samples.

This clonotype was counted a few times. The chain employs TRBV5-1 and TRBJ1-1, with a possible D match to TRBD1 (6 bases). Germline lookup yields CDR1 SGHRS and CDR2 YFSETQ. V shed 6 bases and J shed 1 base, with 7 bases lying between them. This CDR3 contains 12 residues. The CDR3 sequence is CASNRENTEAFF. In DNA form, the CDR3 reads TGCGCCAGCAACAGGGAGAACACTGAAGCTTTCTTT.

The CDR3 sequence: CASSLPAGRTDTQYF. The CDR3 bases are TGTGCCAGCAGCCTCCCAGCGGGGAGAACAGATACGCAGTATTTT. This sequence joins TRBV11-2 and TRBJ2-3; 7 bases match TRBD2. With V trimmed by 5 bases and J by 3 bases, 8 bases remained unmatched. Germline V gene sequence: CDR1 SGHAT, CDR2 FQNNGV. CDR3 size: 15 residues.

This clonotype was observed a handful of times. The DNA for the CDR3 is TGTGCCAGCAGCCCCCCTTCTTTTCCCGACGAGCAGTACTTC. Its protein product is CASSPPSFPDEQYF. The genes are TRBV7-9 and TRBJ2-7; the D is unclear. Trimming removed 5 bases at V and 5 bases at J, with 16 bases between. Germline V gene data show CDR1 as SEHNR and CDR2 as FQNEAQ (reference sequence). CDR3 length: 14 amino acids.

The CDR3 sequence: CASSQSGGLSFNEQFF. The CDR3 nucleotides read TGCGCCAGCAGCCAAAGCGGGGGGCTTTCTTTCAATGAGCAGTTCTTC. This rearrangement joins TRBV4-1 to TRBJ2-1, with 9 bases fitting TRBD2. The CDR3 covers 16 residues. The ends lost 2 bases at V and 6 bases at J; junction bases unmatched: 8. Per the germline V gene, CDR1 is MGHRA and CDR2 is YSYEKL.

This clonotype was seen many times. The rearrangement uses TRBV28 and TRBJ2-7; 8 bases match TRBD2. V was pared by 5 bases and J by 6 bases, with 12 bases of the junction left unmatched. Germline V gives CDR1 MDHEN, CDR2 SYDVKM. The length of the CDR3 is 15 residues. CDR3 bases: TGTGCCAGCAGTCGACAGAGGACTAGCTCCGGCGAGCAGTACTTC. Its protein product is CASSRQRTSSGEQYF. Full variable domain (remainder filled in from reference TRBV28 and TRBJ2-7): DVKVTQSSRYLVKRTGEKVFLECVQDMDHENMFWYRQDPGLGLRLIYFSYDVKMKEKGDIPEGYSVSREKKERFSLILESASTNQTSMYLCASSRQRTSSGEQYFGPGTRLTVT.

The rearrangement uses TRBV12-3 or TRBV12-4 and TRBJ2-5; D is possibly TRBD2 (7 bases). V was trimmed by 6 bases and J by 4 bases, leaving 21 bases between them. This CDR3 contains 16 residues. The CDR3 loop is CASRWGGERLRETQYF. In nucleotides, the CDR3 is TGTGCCAGCAGATGGGGGGGCGAGAGGTTACGAGAGACCCAGTACTTC.

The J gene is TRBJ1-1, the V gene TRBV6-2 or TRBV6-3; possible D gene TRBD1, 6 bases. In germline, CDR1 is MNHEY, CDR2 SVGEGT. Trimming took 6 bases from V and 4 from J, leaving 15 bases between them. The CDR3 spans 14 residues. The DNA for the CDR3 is TGTGCCAGCAGGGCCGACAGGACGGGCACTGAAGCTTTCTTT. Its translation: CASRADRTGTEAFF.